This TCR beta chain originates from a study of graft-versus-host responses after intestinal transplantation. The study's findings and limits: The study found high graft-versus-host to host-versus-graft clonal ratios in allografts of patients with graft-donor T cell macrochimerism. Early declines in HvG clones that occurred post-transplant were associated with peak circulating GvH clone levels. Recipient marrow held GvH clones, some first seen in ileum or blood.

Trimming pared 4 bases from V and 13 bases from J, leaving 18 bases between. From germline, CDR1 is SGDLS and CDR2 YYNGEE. This CDR3 region has 14 residues. A remark on this clone: What it binds is not known.

Libraries were prepared by immunoSEQ multiplex PCR; TCRdb keeps only in-frame clonotypes and omits some of them. The sample yields under 150,000 clones, 90% to 95% seen once. The TCR sequence derives from a human donor who received an intestinal transplant. Sequences were derived from unstimulated CD4+ T cells sorted from spleen or lymph node cells, sampled before intestinal transplant. The rearrangement links TRBV9 to TRBJ1-6, with D possibly being TRBD1 (6 bases). The CDR3 DNA follows: TGTGCCAGCAGCCCGGGGATCAACAGGGACCCCCTCCACTTT. The encoded protein is CASSPGINRDPLHF. The complete variable domain, with remaining parts taken from reference TRBV9 and TRBJ1-6, reads DSGVTQTPKHLITATGQRVTLRCSPRSGDLSVYWYQQSLDQGLQFLIQYYNGEERAKGNILERFSAQQFPDLHSELNLSSLELGDSALYFCASSPGINRDPLHFGNGTRLTVT.